These 28 T cell receptor beta chains originate from one sample sequenced in a study of T cells after yellow fever vaccination. Via MiXCR, TCRdb re-called the 5' RACE reads, giving one row per CDR3 protein. Of about 580,000 distinct CDR3 sequences listed, less than 20% were seen once; the top ten hold 17%. Material: PBMCs, obtained about 5 days after the first yellow fever vaccination. These receptors were obtained from a man aged 18-30 years who received the YFV17D yellow fever vaccine.

V is TRBV11-1 and J is TRBJ2-1, with 10 bases aligning to TRBD2. Trimming cost V 1 base and J 4 bases; bases outside gene matches: 7. The CDR3 has 17 residues. CDR1 and CDR2 (germline): SGHAT, FQDESV (reference sequence). The CDR3 nucleotides read TGTGCCAGCAGCTTAGACCTGTCTAGCGGGGGTTACAATGAGCAGTTCTTC. Its protein is CASSLDLSSGGYNEQFF.

This clonotype appeared a few times. The chain has TRBV24-1 and TRBJ2-1; D call uncertain. V shed 1 base and J shed 7 bases, with 10 bases lying between them. Germline-derived CDR1 and CDR2 are KGHDR and SFDVKD. The length of the CDR3 is 14 residues. CDR3 DNA sequence: TGTGCCACCAGTGATTTCACGAGTGGGAATGAGCAGTTCTTC. It specifies CATSDFTSGNEQFF.

This clonotype has at least ten counts. The chain couples TRBV7-9 to TRBJ2-5; perhaps TRBD2 as D (5 bases). Germline V gene sequence: CDR1 SEHNR, CDR2 FQNEAQ (reference sequence). Between the trimmed V and J ends, which lost 5 bases and 3 bases, there was a span of 10 bases. The CDR3 is made up of 13 amino acids. The CDR3 nucleotides read TGTGCCAGCAGCCCCCGGGATGAAGAGACCCAGTACTTC. Translating it yields CASSPRDEETQYF.

This clonotype turned up a few times. The chain couples TRBV28 to TRBJ2-4; 8 bases are shared with TRBD1. The germline V gene encodes CDR1 MDHEN and CDR2 SYDVKM. This CDR3 is 14 amino acids long. Germline trimming cut 9 bases from V and 6 bases from J; bases unmatched to any gene: 10. In DNA, the CDR3 is TGTGCCAGTCAGGGGGCGTGGGTTGCAAACATTCAGTACTTC. Translating gives CASQGAWVANIQYF.

The CDR3 DNA follows: TGCGCCAGCAGCCAGACTGGTACGGGGGAGCAGTACGTC. Residues: CASSQTGTGEQYV. This chain links TRBV5-1 with TRBJ2-7; weak D call: TRBD2 (5 bases). The CDR3 sequence is 13 residues long. V was cut by 4 bases and J by 7 bases, with 15 bases left in between. Per germline, CDR1 SGHRS and CDR2 YFSETQ.

The table lists this clonotype with a count of one. The chain recombines TRBV7-2 with TRBJ2-1; TRBD2 matches 7 bases. CDR3 size: 15 residues. The germline gives CDR1 SGHTA, CDR2 FQGNSA. With V trimmed by 5 bases and J by 3 bases, 7 bases remained unmatched. The CDR3 coding sequence is TGTGCCAGCAGCCGGGAGAGCGGGGTCTACAATGAGCAGTTCTTC. Its translation is CASSRESGVYNEQFF.

This clonotype was recorded many times. This chain uses TRBV18 with TRBJ2-1; tentative D call: TRBD2 (6 bases). CDR3 length: 12 amino acids. From germline, CDR1 is KGHSH and CDR2 LQKENI. Trimming pared 4 bases from V and 8 bases from J, leaving 9 bases between. The CDR3 is CASSRASDEQFF. The CDR3, as DNA: TGTGCCAGCTCACGTGCTAGCGATGAGCAGTTCTTC.

This CDR3 is CASRYSYEQYF. The CDR3 nucleotides read TGTGCCAGCCGGTACTCCTACGAGCAGTACTTC. This chain connects TRBV27 to TRBJ2-7; D is ambiguous. The CDR3 loop spans 11 amino acids. Trimming removed 8 bases at V and 0 bases at J, with 5 bases between. Germline values: CDR1 MNHEY, CDR2 SMNVEV (reference sequence).

This clonotype came up a few times. V and J are TRBV29-1 and TRBJ2-1, with D uncertain. This CDR3 has 12 residues. V was pared by 3 bases and J by 10 bases, with 13 bases between. From germline, CDR1 is SQVTM and CDR2 ANQGSEA. CDR3 region: CSVDWVPAEQFF. The CDR3 bases are TGCAGCGTTGATTGGGTCCCGGCCGAGCAGTTCTTC.

This chain joins TRBV5-5 and TRBJ2-3, with D possibly matching TRBD1 (7 bases). The CDR3 runs 14 residues. The ends were cut back, 7 bases at V and 5 bases at J, with 17 bases in the middle. Germline CDR1 and CDR2: SGHKS and YYEKEE (reference sequence). CDR3 sequence: CASAAEGARDTQYF. The DNA of the CDR3 is TGTGCCAGCGCTGCGGAGGGGGCGCGAGATACGCAGTATTTT.

This clonotype occurred a few times. The chain has TRBV4-2 and TRBJ2-7; D remains ambiguous. In germline, CDR1 is LGHNA, CDR2 YNFKEQ. This CDR3 region has 16 residues. V was clipped by 4 bases and J by 1 base, with 17 bases between them. The CDR3, as DNA: TGTGCCAGCAGCCCTCGGCATTCCCCCTCGTCCTACGAGCAGTACTTC. Its protein is CASSPRHSPSSYEQYF.

The chain combines TRBV15 with TRBJ2-3, with 7 bases aligning to TRBD1. The CDR3 runs 14 residues. Looked up from germline, CDR1 is LNHNV and CDR2 is YYDKDF (reference sequence). The trim removed 4 bases at V and 4 bases at J, leaving 5 bases unmatched. CDR3 sequence: CATSTRQGADTQYF. The DNA of the CDR3 is TGTGCCACCAGCACCCGACAGGGAGCAGATACGCAGTATTTT.

V is TRBV5-1 and J is TRBJ1-1, with no clear D. This CDR3 is built from 15 residues. The germline V gene encodes CDR1 SGHRS and CDR2 YFSETQ. Deletions cut 2 bases from V and 2 bases from J, with 13 bases between. The CDR3 coding sequence is TGCGCCAGCAGCTTCTTGGGCCTAAGCAACACTGAAGCTTTCTTT. Translation: CASSFLGLSNTEAFF.

The chain combines TRBV9 with TRBJ2-1; TRBD1 or TRBD2 may be the D gene (7 bases each). Per the germline V gene, CDR1 is SGDLS and CDR2 is YYNGEE. The CDR3 is 17 amino acids. V was trimmed by 2 bases and J by 4 bases, leaving 19 bases between them. The CDR3 region has the DNA TGTGCCAGCAGCGTGGGACAGTGGGGGGGCCTTTACAATGAGCAGTTCTTC. It is translated as CASSVGQWGGLYNEQFF. The full variable domain, completed using reference TRBV9 and TRBJ2-1, is DSGVTQTPKHLITATGQRVTLRCSPRSGDLSVYWYQQSLDQGLQFLIQYYNGEERAKGNILERFSAQQFPDLHSELNLSSLELGDSALYFCASSVGQWGGLYNEQFFGPGTRLTVL.

The table lists this clonotype with a few counts. The CDR3 nucleotides read TGTGCCAGCAGCTCCGGCATTGGCATGAACACTGAAGCTTTCTTT. Amino acid sequence: CASSSGIGMNTEAFF. The chain is built from TRBV7-2 and TRBJ1-1; D gene uncertain. Trimming stripped 4 bases from V and 0 bases from J, with 12 bases between. The CDR3 is 15 residues long. Germline V gives CDR1 SGHTA, CDR2 FQGNSA.

This clonotype appeared a few times. This sequence joins TRBV5-4 and TRBJ2-1; D ambiguous. The CDR3 is made up of 12 amino acids. Germline V gene lookup returns CDR1 SGHNT and CDR2 YYREEE (reference sequence). The V gene lost 0 bases and the J gene lost 6 bases, with 4 bases spanning the gap. The CDR3 protein is CASSLDVNEQFF. The CDR3 nucleotides are TGTGCCAGCAGCTTGGACGTCAATGAGCAGTTCTTC.

This clonotype was recorded many times. The rearrangement joins TRBV9 to TRBJ1-2; TRBD1 aligns across 7 bases. This CDR3 has 14 amino acids. In germline, CDR1 is SGDLS, CDR2 YYNGEE. Trimming at V came to 7 bases and at J to 0 bases, leaving 6 bases not matched to a gene. CDR3 in amino acids: CASGQVSANYGYTF. In DNA form, the CDR3 reads TGTGCCAGCGGACAGGTCTCGGCTAACTATGGCTACACCTTC.

A few counts support this clonotype. The V call is TRBV6-8, the J call TRBJ2-2; D not certain. V was pared by 5 bases and J by 1 base, with 8 bases between. The CDR3 length is 14 residues. Germline-derived CDR1 and CDR2 are MNHGY and SAAAGT. This CDR3 is CASSPSLNTGELFF. In nucleotides, the CDR3 is TGTGCCAGCAGTCCCAGCTTGAACACCGGGGAGCTGTTTTTT.

The chain carries TRBV20-1 and TRBJ1-2, with unresolved D. Germline CDR1 DFQATT, CDR2 SNEGSKA (reference sequence). V lost 0 bases to trimming and J lost 3 bases, with 8 bases between them. The CDR3 spans 13 residues. The CDR3 sequence is CSARETTDYGYTF. The CDR3 DNA sequence: TGCAGTGCTAGAGAAACGACCGACTATGGCTACACCTTC.

The chain has TRBV5-4 and TRBJ2-6; 9 positions match TRBD1. CDR3 length: 20 amino acids. From germline, CDR1 is SGHNT and CDR2 YYREEE (reference sequence). V dropped 3 bases and J dropped 0; count of bases not matched to a gene: 13. CDR3 sequence: CASSWGRGDRDFSGANVLTF. For the CDR3, the DNA is TGTGCCAGCAGCTGGGGGAGGGGGGACAGGGATTTCTCTGGGGCCAACGTCCTGACTTTC.

This clonotype appeared a few times. Here the CDR3 reads CASSLLGFIRGEQYF. Here the CDR3 DNA reads TGTGCCAGCAGCTTATTAGGGTTTATTCGTGGCGAGCAGTACTTC. This chain joins TRBV7-6 and TRBJ2-7; D is unclear. Germline CDR1 and CDR2: SGHVS and FNYEAQ. This CDR3 spans 15 amino acids. V shed 2 bases and J shed 6 bases, with 17 bases lying between them. Based on the CDR3 plus reference TRBV7-6 and TRBJ2-7, the full variable domain is GAGVSQSPRYKVTKRGQDVALRCDPISGHVSLYWYRQALGQGPEFLTYFNYEAQQDKSGLPNDRFSAERPEGSISTLTIQRTEQRDSAMYRCASSLLGFIRGEQYFGPGTRLTVT.

The chain recombines TRBV19 with TRBJ2-2, with TRBD1 identical over 9 bases. V was pared by 8 bases and J by 3 bases, with 13 bases of the junction left unmatched. The CDR3 is made up of 17 amino acids. Per the germline V gene, CDR1 is LNHDA and CDR2 is SQIVND (reference sequence). CDR3 sequence (DNA): TGTGCCAGTGCCGGCGGGACAGGGTTCTTATACACCGGGGAGCTGTTTTTT. This gives the protein CASAGGTGFLYTGELFF.

This clonotype was seen a handful of times. The J gene is TRBJ1-4, the V gene TRBV25-1; no firm D call. The germline gives CDR1 MGHDK, CDR2 SYGVNS. V was cut by 8 bases and J by 5 bases, with 6 bases left in between. The CDR3 runs to 11 residues. CDR3 in amino acids: CASLANEKLFF. CDR3 nucleotides: TGTGCCAGCCTTGCCAATGAAAAACTGTTTTTT.

The rearrangement joins TRBV12-3 or TRBV12-4 to TRBJ1-1, with D possibly being TRBD1 (5 bases). V was pared by 3 bases and J by 1 base, with 18 bases between. CDR3 length: 17 amino acids. Here the CDR3 reads CASSFWGVGEPNTEAFF. Here the CDR3 DNA reads TGTGCCAGCAGTTTTTGGGGGGTTGGGGAACCGAACACTGAAGCTTTCTTT.

Comment on this clonotype: At one boundary the junction diverges from the germline segment, which might be a read error. V and J are TRBV6-5 and TRBJ1-1, with 7 nucleotides matching TRBD1. The CDR3 contains 14 residues. Germline-derived CDR1 and CDR2 are MNHEY and SVGAGI. Here the CDR3 DNA reads TGTGCCAGCAGATACTGGACAGGTGGAACTGAAGCTTTCTTT. Protein sequence: CASRYWTGGTEAFF.

There are many counts of this clonotype. The rearrangement links TRBV4-3 to TRBJ2-7, with D possibly matching TRBD2 (6 bases). CDR1 and CDR2 (germline): LGHNA, YSLEER. The CDR3 is made up of 13 amino acids. V was shortened by 1 base and J by 4 bases, with 8 bases between the two germline ends. The CDR3 nucleotides are TGCGCCAGCAGCCAAGCGGGGGAATACGAGCAGTACTTC. Protein: CASSQAGEYEQYF.

This clonotype was recorded many times. The chain employs TRBV12-3 or TRBV12-4 and TRBJ1-2, with 8 bases aligning to TRBD1. J lost 6 bases, V lost 5 bases, and 5 bases had no gene match. The CDR3 length is 13 residues. The CDR3 DNA sequence: TGTGCCAGCAGTCGGGACAGGAATAATGGCTACACCTTC. Residues: CASSRDRNNGYTF.

Here the CDR3 reads CASSLELAGVPDTQYF. DNA of the CDR3: TGTGCCAGCAGCTTAGAGTTAGCGGGAGTCCCCGATACGCAGTATTTT. V is TRBV7-2 and J is TRBJ2-3; 9 nucleotides match TRBD2. V dropped 1 base and J dropped 6; count of bases not matched to a gene: 8. From germline, CDR1 is SGHTA and CDR2 FQGNSA. The CDR3 length is 16 residues.